Listed here are 22 T cell receptor beta chains from one sample, sequenced in a study of OX40 agonist ivuxolimab in advanced cancers. The table came from immunoSEQ multiplex PCR; TCRdb's copy has only in-frame clones and leaves some out. This sample has fewer than 65,000 clones, with roughly nine tenths found just once. The sample was CD4+ or CD8+ T cells sorted from blood, taken in a trial of the OX40 agonist ivuxolimab. All receptors come from an adult with an advanced solid tumor such as melanoma, head and neck, liver or kidney cancer.

This chain connects TRBV28 to TRBJ2-7; D is unresolved. V was cut by 6 bases and J by 2 bases, with 11 bases left in between. Per germline, CDR1 MDHEN and CDR2 SYDVKM. The CDR3 sequence is 13 residues long. The CDR3 bases are TGTGCCAGCAGCCAGCAGGTACCCTACGAGCAGTACTTC. Residues: CASSQQVPYEQYF.

The chain carries TRBV2 and TRBJ2-1; 8 nucleotides agree with TRBD2. Germline loops: CDR1 SNHLY, CDR2 FYNNEI. Germline trimming cut 6 bases from V and 2 bases from J; bases unmatched to any gene: 3. This CDR3 is built from 14 residues. CDR3 sequence (DNA): TGTGCCAGCAGCGGGACTAGTGCCTACAATGAGCAGTTCTTC. Translated, it gives CASSGTSAYNEQFF.

DNA for the CDR3: TGTGCCAGCCGTTCCGAGCGGAACATCTACGAGCAGTACTTC. It translates to CASRSERNIYEQYF. The chain has TRBV28 and TRBJ2-7; D may be TRBD2 (5 bases). Germline V gives CDR1 MDHEN, CDR2 SYDVKM. V lost 8 bases and J lost 3, with 17 bases in between. The CDR3 runs to 14 residues.

This rearrangement joins TRBV7-9 to TRBJ1-4, with D perhaps matching TRBD1 (5 bases). There are 16 residues in the CDR3. Trimming took off 7 bases at V and 2 bases at J, with 17 bases between the two ends. Germline assignment: CDR1 SEHNR and CDR2 FQNEAQ (reference sequence). The CDR3 sequence is CASTTVPWGTNEKLFF. CDR3 nucleotide sequence: TGTGCCAGCACCACCGTCCCGTGGGGGACTAATGAAAAACTGTTTTTT.

The gene calls are TRBV9 and TRBJ1-1, with 7 bases fitting TRBD1. V was pared by 1 base and J by 7 bases, with 4 bases of the junction left unmatched. The CDR3 length is 13 residues. The V gene's germline CDR1 is SGDLS and CDR2 YYNGEE. The CDR3 here is CASSVWTGDEAFF. The CDR3 DNA reads TGTGCCAGCAGCGTATGGACAGGCGATGAAGCTTTCTTT.

The rearrangement joins TRBV7-8 to TRBJ2-1; 9 bases agree with TRBD1. There are 16 residues in the CDR3. The germline gives CDR1 SGHVS, CDR2 FQNEAQ. Trimming took 2 bases from V and 8 from J; bases not matched to a gene: 10. The DNA for the CDR3 is TGTGCCAGCAGCTTACACCGGGACAGGGTTAGGGATGAGCAGTTCTTC. Its protein product is CASSLHRDRVRDEQFF.

The chain uses TRBV5-4 and TRBJ2-2; TRBD2 agrees at 8 bases. The CDR3 consists of 16 residues. Per the germline V gene, CDR1 is SGHNT and CDR2 is YYREEE (reference sequence). V dropped 3 bases and J dropped 5; count of bases not matched to a gene: 9. CDR3 bases: TGTGCCAGCAGCTCCACTAGCGGCGGGGAGACCGGGGAGCTGTTTTTT. Translated: CASSSTSGGETGELFF.

The chain employs TRBV5-6 and TRBJ1-1, with 9 bases that match TRBD1. From germline, CDR1 is SGHDT and CDR2 YYEEEE. The CDR3 has 12 amino acids. With V trimmed by 3 bases and J by 8 bases, 2 bases remained unmatched. CDR3 loop: CASSSGQGEAFF. The CDR3 DNA reads as TGTGCCAGCAGCTCTGGACAGGGGGAAGCTTTCTTT.

The chain has TRBV29-1 and TRBJ2-3, with 9 positions matching TRBD2. This CDR3 has 14 amino acids. Per germline, CDR1 SQVTM and CDR2 ANQGSEA. J lost 5 bases, V lost 8 bases, and 11 bases had no gene match. The CDR3 spells CSIMWREGQDTQYF. The CDR3 coding sequence is TGCAGCATTATGTGGCGGGAGGGCCAAGATACGCAGTATTTT.

This chain connects TRBV4-1 to TRBJ2-7; no reliable D call. CDR1 is MGHRA and CDR2 is YSYEKL in the germline V gene. V lost 0 bases and J 0 bases, leaving 6 bases between the germline ends. This CDR3 region has 14 residues. CDR3 in amino acids: CASSQEGGSYEQYV. DNA of the CDR3: TGCGCCAGCAGCCAAGAGGGTGGCTCCTACGAGCAGTACGTC.

The chain links TRBV11-1 to TRBJ2-7; no definite D call. The CDR3 spans 13 residues. Trimming took off 1 base at V and 7 bases at J, with 11 bases between the two ends. Germline-derived CDR1 and CDR2 are SGHAT and FQDESV (reference sequence). CDR3 loop: CASSLDVGTEQYV. DNA of the CDR3: TGTGCCAGCAGCTTAGATGTAGGTACAGAGCAGTACGTC.

The chain combines TRBV7-2 with TRBJ1-5; 7 bases map to TRBD1. Trimming removed 3 bases from V and 4 bases from J; junction bases left unmatched: 9. This CDR3 has 16 residues. The germline V gene encodes CDR1 SGHTA and CDR2 FQGNSA. CDR3 in DNA: TGTGCCAGCAGCTTTCACAGGGGCCTTTCAAATCAGCCCCAGCATTTT. This encodes CASSFHRGLSNQPQHF.

This sequence joins TRBV19 and TRBJ2-7; D remains unclear. The CDR3 runs 14 residues. CDR1 is LNHDA, CDR2 SQIVND, per germline (reference sequence). The V and J ends lost 6 bases and 0 bases respectively, with 12 bases between them. For the CDR3, the DNA is TGTGCCAGTAGAGTGGGAACTGCCTCCTACGAGCAGTACTTC. It codes for CASRVGTASYEQYF.

The V call is TRBV4-3, the J call TRBJ2-1; 7 bases agree with TRBD2. V was pared by 1 base and J by 4 bases, with 10 bases of the junction left unmatched. This CDR3 is 17 amino acids long. Looked up from germline, CDR1 is LGHNA and CDR2 is YSLEER. DNA of the CDR3: TGCGCCAGCAGCCAAGGAGTTGGCGCGGGAGAGTACAATGAGCAGTTCTTC. It yields the protein CASSQGVGAGEYNEQFF.

This clone came up once. The J gene is TRBJ1-4, the V gene TRBV9, with D possibly being TRBD1 (5 bases). The length of the CDR3 is 18 residues. Between the trimmed V and J ends, which lost 3 bases and 0 bases, there was a span of 18 bases. The germline V gene encodes CDR1 SGDLS and CDR2 YYNGEE. CDR3 in amino acids: CASSGNPQAQSTNEKLFF. The CDR3 nucleotides read TGTGCCAGCAGCGGTAACCCACAGGCACAGTCAACTAATGAAAAACTGTTTTTT.

V is TRBV4-1 and J is TRBJ1-1; 9 bases fit TRBD1. CDR1 is MGHRA and CDR2 is YSYEKL in the germline V gene. After removal of 6 bases from V and 3 bases from J, the junction contained 14 bases not matched to a gene. The CDR3 is made up of 17 amino acids. The CDR3 DNA is TGCGCCAGCAGTACGGGGGACAGGGACGTGGGTTACACTGAAGCTTTCTTT. This gives the protein CASSTGDRDVGYTEAFF.

V usage is TRBV4-3 and J usage is TRBJ2-7; unclear D gene. Germline V CDR1 and CDR2: LGHNA, YSLEER. CDR3 length: 15 amino acids. Trimming cost V 0 bases and J 0 bases, with 9 bases left between them. CDR3 amino acids: CASSQERGFSYEQYF. The CDR3 nucleotides are TGCGCCAGCAGCCAAGAACGTGGCTTCTCCTACGAGCAGTACTTC.

V and J are TRBV5-1 and TRBJ2-1; 13 bases align to TRBD2. Germline-derived CDR1 and CDR2 are SGHRS and YFSETQ. V shed 4 bases, J shed 4 bases, and the junction held 5 bases outside the gene matches. The CDR3 loop spans 16 amino acids. This CDR3 is CASSGLGLAGYNEQFF. In DNA, the CDR3 is TGCGCCAGCAGCGGACTGGGACTAGCGGGATACAATGAGCAGTTCTTC. Based on the CDR3 plus reference TRBV5-1 and TRBJ2-1, the full variable domain is KAGVTQTPRYLIKTRGQQVTLSCSPISGHRSVSWYQQTPGQGLQFLFEYFSETQRNKGNFPGRFSGRQFSNSRSEMNVSTLELGDSALYLCASSGLGLAGYNEQFFGPGTRLTVL.

The chain is built from TRBV7-6 and TRBJ1-5; D is possibly TRBD1 (5 bases). This CDR3 has 14 residues. The germline CDR1 and CDR2 sequences are SGHVS and FNYEAQ. V dropped 8 bases and J dropped 6 bases, with 17 bases sitting between them. The CDR3 sequence: CASGPVLGGQPQHF. Written as DNA, the CDR3 is TGTGCCAGCGGGCCCGTCCTGGGGGGTCAGCCCCAGCATTTT.

This chain connects TRBV11-3 to TRBJ2-7; D is perhaps TRBD1 (5 bases). Trimming cost V 5 bases and J 0 bases, with 14 bases left between them. The CDR3 length is 15 residues. The V gene's germline CDR1 is SGHNT and CDR2 YENEEA. The CDR3 nucleotides are TGTGCCAGCAGCGAAGGGGCGGATAGCTCCTACGAGCAGTACTTC. It translates to CASSEGADSSYEQYF.

The chain is built from TRBV4-2 and TRBJ1-1; D is possibly TRBD1 (5 bases). The CDR3 runs 15 residues. V gave up 1 base and J gave up 1 base, with 10 bases separating them. Per the germline V gene, CDR1 is LGHNA and CDR2 is YNFKEQ. In DNA form, the CDR3 reads TGTGCCAGCAGCCAAGGCACCCAGGGGAACACTGAAGCTTTCTTT. Translating gives CASSQGTQGNTEAFF.

The rearrangement joins TRBV28 to TRBJ2-7; TRBD1 is a possible D gene (5 bases). With 3 bases removed from V and 6 bases from J, the gap between germline ends came to 12 bases. CDR1 and CDR2 from the germline V gene are MDHEN and SYDVKM. The CDR3 length is 13 residues. The CDR3 here is CASSFGQGFEQYF. The CDR3 DNA sequence: TGTGCCAGCAGTTTCGGCCAGGGTTTCGAGCAGTACTTC.